The 8 T cell receptor beta chains below come from one sample, sequenced in a study of vaccination effects on CD4 cells after COVID-19. These TCRs are of unknown antigen specificity. Libraries were prepared by immunoSEQ multiplex PCR; TCRdb keeps only in-frame clonotypes and omits some of them. The table has approximately 30,000 clones, approximately 68% seen once. In the ViraFEST assay, antigen-specific CD4+ clonotypes were identified by expansion after peptide-pool stimulation. Culture proceeded for about ten days, and CD4+ T cells were then isolated. The material was CD4+ T cells from PBMCs cultured with HCoV-229E spike peptides, obtained before COVID-19 vaccination. All receptors come from a human donor who received a COVID-19 vaccine.

This clone was detected only a few times. The rearrangement links TRBV2 to TRBJ1-2; D is undetermined. Trimming removed 3 bases at V and 5 bases at J, with 13 bases between. This CDR3 contains 14 residues. CDR1 SNHLY and CDR2 FYNNEI come from the germline V gene. CDR3 in DNA: TGTGCCAGCAGTGAGTCCGAAACCTTATATGGCTACACCTTC. This translates into CASSESETLYGYTF.

The chain carries TRBV7-9 and TRBJ1-5; no definite D call. CDR1 and CDR2 (germline): SEHNR, FQNEAQ (reference sequence). The V gene lost 8 bases and the J gene lost 1 base, with 15 bases spanning the gap. The CDR3 totals 15 residues. CDR3: CASFQRMLSNQPQHF. In nucleotides, the CDR3 is TGTGCCAGCTTTCAACGGATGCTCAGCAATCAGCCCCAGCATTTT. The whole variable domain, remainder taken from reference TRBV7-9 and TRBJ1-5, is DTGVSQNPRHKITKRGQNVTFRCDPISEHNRLYWYRQTLGQGPEFLTYFQNEAQLEKSRLLSDRFSAERPKGSFSTLEIQRTEQGDSAMYLCASFQRMLSNQPQHFGDGTRLSIL.

V usage is TRBV28 and J usage is TRBJ1-1; D perhaps matches TRBD1 (6 bases). The CDR3 has 14 residues. Trimming removed 6 bases at V and 0 bases at J, with 11 bases between. The germline V gene encodes CDR1 MDHEN and CDR2 SYDVKM. CDR3 amino acids: CASRTGGLNTEAFF. The CDR3 nucleotides are TGTGCCAGCAGGACGGGGGGCTTGAACACTGAAGCTTTCTTT.

The rearrangement joins TRBV25-1 to TRBJ2-5, with 13 bases matching TRBD2. CDR1 is MGHDK and CDR2 is SYGVNS in the germline V gene. Trimming took 6 bases from V and 4 from J; bases not matched to a gene: 5. The CDR3 sequence is 15 residues long. CDR3 in amino acids: CASSPGLAGIETQYF. The CDR3 nucleotides read TGTGCCAGCAGCCCGGGACTAGCGGGGATAGAGACCCAGTACTTC.

This chain links TRBV3-1 (or the pseudogene TRBV3-2) with TRBJ1-6, with TRBD1 matching over 9 bases. The CDR3 runs 17 residues. Germline CDR1 reads LGHDT; CDR2 reads YNNKEL (reference sequence). Germline trimming cut 1 base from V and 3 bases from J; bases unmatched to any gene: 4. The CDR3 reads CASSQGTGVNYNSPLHF. The CDR3 region has the DNA TGTGCCAGCAGCCAAGGGACAGGGGTGAACTATAATTCACCCCTCCACTTT.

The rearrangement joins TRBV3-1 (or the pseudogene TRBV3-2) to TRBJ2-1; no reliable D call. The CDR3 extends over 16 amino acids. Trimming cost V 1 base and J 0 bases, with 10 bases left between them. Germline V gene lookup returns CDR1 LGHDT and CDR2 YNNKEL (reference sequence). The DNA of the CDR3 is TGTGCCAGCAGCCAAGGATTACCTAGCTCCTACAATGAGCAGTTCTTC. This encodes CASSQGLPSSYNEQFF.

Concerning this clone itself: One end of the junction varies from germline; a read error may be responsible. V is TRBV2 and J is TRBJ1-5; D is unresolved. CDR3 length: 13 residues. CDR1 and CDR2 from the germline V gene are SNHLY and FYNNEI. The CDR3 DNA follows: TGTGCCAGCAGCGAAATAGGCAACCAGCCCCAGCATTTT. Translating it yields CASSEIGNQPQHF.

The chain has TRBV19 and TRBJ1-3; TRBD1 is a possible D gene (6 bases). CDR1 is LNHDA, CDR2 SQIVND, per germline (reference sequence). This CDR3 has 16 amino acids. The V end lost 4 bases, the J end lost 4 bases, and 17 bases lay between the germline ends. The CDR3 nucleotides read TGTGCCAGTAGTACCCGGGACCTAAGGGGGGGAAACACCATATATTTT. It translates to CASSTRDLRGGNTIYF.